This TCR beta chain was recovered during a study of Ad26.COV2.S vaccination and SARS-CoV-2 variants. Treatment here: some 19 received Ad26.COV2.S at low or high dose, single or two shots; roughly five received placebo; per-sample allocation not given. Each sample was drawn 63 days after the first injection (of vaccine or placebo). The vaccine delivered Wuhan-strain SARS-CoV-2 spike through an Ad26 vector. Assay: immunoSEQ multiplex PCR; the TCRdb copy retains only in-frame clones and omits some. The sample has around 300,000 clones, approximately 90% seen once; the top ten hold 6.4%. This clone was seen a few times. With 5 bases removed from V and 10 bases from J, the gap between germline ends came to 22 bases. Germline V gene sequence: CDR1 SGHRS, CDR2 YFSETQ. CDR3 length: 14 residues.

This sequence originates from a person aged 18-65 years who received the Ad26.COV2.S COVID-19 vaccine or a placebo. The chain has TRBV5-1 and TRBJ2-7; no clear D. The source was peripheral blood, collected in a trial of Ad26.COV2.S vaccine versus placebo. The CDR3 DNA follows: TGCGCCAGCAGATACGGAGACCCCAAGAACTCACAGTACTTC. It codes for CASRYGDPKNSQYF.